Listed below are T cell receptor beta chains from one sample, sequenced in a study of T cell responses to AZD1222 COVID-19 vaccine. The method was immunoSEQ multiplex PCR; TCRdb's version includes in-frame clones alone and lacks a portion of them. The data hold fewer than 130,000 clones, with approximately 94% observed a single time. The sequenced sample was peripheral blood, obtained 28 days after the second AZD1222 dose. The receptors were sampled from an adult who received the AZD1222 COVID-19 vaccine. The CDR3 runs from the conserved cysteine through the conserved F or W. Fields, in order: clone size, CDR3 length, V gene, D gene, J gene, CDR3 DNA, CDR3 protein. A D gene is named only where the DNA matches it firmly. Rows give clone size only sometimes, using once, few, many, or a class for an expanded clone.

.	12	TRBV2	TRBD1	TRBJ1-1	TGTGCCAGCCGGACAGGCGTCCTTGAAGCTTTCTTT	CASRTGVLEAFF
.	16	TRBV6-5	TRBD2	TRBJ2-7	TGTGCCAGCAGTTATCTACCCGGGACTAGGGGAACCGAGCAGTACTTC	CASSYLPGTRGTEQYF
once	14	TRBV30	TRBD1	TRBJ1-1	TGTGCCTGGAGTTCAGGGGGCAAGAACACTGAAGCTTTCTTT	CAWSSGGKNTEAFF
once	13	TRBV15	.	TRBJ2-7	TGTGCCACTGGGACATATCCTACCTACGAGCAGTACTTC	CATGTYPTYEQYF
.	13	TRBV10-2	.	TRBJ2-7	TGCGCCAGCAGTGACAGGAGAGCGTTCGAGCAGTACTTC	CASSDRRAFEQYF
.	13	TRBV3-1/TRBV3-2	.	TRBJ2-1	TGTGCCAGCAGCCTTCGAGAGCTTGGTGAGCAGTTCTTC	CASSLRELGEQFF
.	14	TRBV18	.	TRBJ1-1	TGTGCCAGCTCACCACTTGGTGGGGACACTGAAGCTTTCTTT	CASSPLGGDTEAFF
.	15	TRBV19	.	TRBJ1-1	TGTGCCAGTACACTGGGGTCTAGGGGGAACACTGAAGCTTTCTTT	CASTLGSRGNTEAFF
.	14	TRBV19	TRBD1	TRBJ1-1	TGTGCCAGTAGTTCGGGACAGGGGGAGACTGAAGCTTTCTTT	CASSSGQGETEAFF
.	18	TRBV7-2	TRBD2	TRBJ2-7	TGTGCCAGCAGCTTAATCGGGCTAGCGGGGGGTAGGCCCTACGAGCAGTACTTC	CASSLIGLAGGRPYEQYF
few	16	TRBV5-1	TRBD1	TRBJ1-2	TGCGCCAGCAGCCCCCCCCTCGGGACAGCTCACTATGGCTACACCTTC	CASSPPLGTAHYGYTF
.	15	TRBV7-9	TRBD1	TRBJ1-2	TGTGCCAGCAGGGAGGGGGCCGATGTCAACTATGGCTACACCTTC	CASREGADVNYGYTF
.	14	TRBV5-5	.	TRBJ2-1	TGTGCCAGCAGCTTGGTCGGGCCCTACAATGAGCAGTTCTTC	CASSLVGPYNEQFF
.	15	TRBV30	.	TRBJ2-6	TGTGCCTGGCAAGACAGGCTCTCTGGGGCCAACGTCCTGACTTTC	CAWQDRLSGANVLTF
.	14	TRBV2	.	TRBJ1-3	TGTGCCAGCGTCCCTGATCTTTCTGGAAACACCATATATTTT	CASVPDLSGNTIYF
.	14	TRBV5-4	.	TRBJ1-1	TGTGCCAGCAGCTCACAAAGGGGCCGAACTGAAGCTTTCTTT	CASSSQRGRTEAFF
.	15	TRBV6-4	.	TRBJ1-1	TGTGCCAGCAAACCGGGGTCCATGGGTAACACTGAAGCTTTCTTT	CASKPGSMGNTEAFF
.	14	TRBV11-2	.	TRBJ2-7	TGTGCCAGCAGCTTAGATTGGGGACCCCACGAGCAGTACTTC	CASSLDWGPHEQYF
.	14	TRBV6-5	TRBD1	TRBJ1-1	TGTGCCAGCAGTTACGACAGGGGGAACACTGAAGCTTTCTTT	CASSYDRGNTEAFF
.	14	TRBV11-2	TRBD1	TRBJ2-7	TGTGCCAGCAGCTTGTGGGACAGGGAACACGAGCAGTACTTC	CASSLWDREHEQYF
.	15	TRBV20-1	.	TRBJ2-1	TGCAGTGCTAGTTTTGAGCCCGAGTCCCACAATGAGCAGTTCTTC	CSASFEPESHNEQFF
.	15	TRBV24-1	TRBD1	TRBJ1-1	TGTGCCACCATCGTTACAGGGGTGGTTAGCACTGAAGCTTTCTTT	CATIVTGVVSTEAFF
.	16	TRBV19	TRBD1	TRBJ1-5	TGTGCCAGTAGTGCCTTGACAGGGGGCAATAATCAGCCCCAGCATTTT	CASSALTGGNNQPQHF
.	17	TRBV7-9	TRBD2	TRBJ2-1	TGTGCCAGCAGCCTTGCCCGGGGACTAGCGGGAGGGAATGAGCAGTTCTTC	CASSLARGLAGGNEQFF
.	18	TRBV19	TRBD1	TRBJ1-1	TGTGCCAGTAGTGGGGAGAGGGACAGGGGGCGTCGGATCACTGAAGCTTTCTTT	CASSGERDRGRRITEAFF